This T cell receptor beta chain was recorded in a study of graft-versus-host responses after intestinal transplantation (dated by TCRdb to the early 2020s). Some background on the complete study: The transplants that recipients received were multivisceral, liver-intestinal, or isolated intestinal. Of the 20 to 30 intestinal transplant recipients enrolled in the cohort, one of whom was a retransplant, 3 patients without pretransplant specimens were excluded. A peak of at least 4% donor T cells among recipient peripheral blood mononuclear cells was the definition used for donor T cell macrochimerism. Instead of going to the commercial service, samples from a few later patients were sequenced in-house on an Illumina MiSeq and processed with MiXCR. Bulk TCR-beta CDR3 sequencing was used to track graft-versus-host and host-versus-graft alloreactive T cell clones in the graft, circulation and bone marrow after intestinal transplantation. Alloreactive clones were identified by sequencing pre-transplant mixed lymphocyte reaction products and comparing these products with unstimulated pre-transplant donor and recipient T cells. Every recipient was given anti-thymocyte globulin induction, followed by around three years of maintenance tacrolimus and steroids. What the research found in general, with its limitations: Conclusions were limited by the relatively low number and heterogeneity of intestinal transplant patients. In the allografts of patients with donor T cell macrochimerism, GvH to HvG T cell clonal ratios were high. Early after transplant, peak levels of circulating GvH clones were found to be associated with declines in HvG clones. GvH clones were detected in recipient bone marrow, and some appeared earlier in ileal mucosa or blood, consistent with an intestinal mucosal origin.

Germline trimming: 3 bases from V, 7 bases from J; junction bases outside gene matches: 4. Per the germline V gene (reference sequence), MNHEY is the CDR1 and SMNVEV is the CDR2. From cysteine to phenylalanine, the CDR3 is 13 amino acids long. Solely the CDR3 DNA is kept, with 39 bases framed from the first base. The sample's time point label, decoded: cells obtained before transplantation from donor or recipient. CD3+CD4+ and CD3+CD8+ populations were FACS-sorted from unstimulated pre-transplant donor and recipient cells taken from spleen or lymph nodes. The library was obtained by the immunoSEQ multiplex PCR assay. For most patients, genomic DNA was isolated with the Qiagen DNeasy Blood and Tissue Kit and shipped frozen to Adaptive Biotechnologies for TCR sequencing. Adaptive Biotechnologies carried out high-throughput TCR-beta CDR3 sequencing of genomic DNA for most patients. As for the original processing: TCR sequencing data for approximately 17 patients were retrieved from Adaptive's ImmunoSEQ software; three other patients were processed with MiXCR and VDJtools. To correct CD4 versus CD8 sorting errors, any sequence found in both subsets at a frequency ratio below 5:1 was removed. Because the origin of CDR3 nucleotide sequences shared between donor and recipient could not be assigned, those sequences were removed. At least 2-fold expansion over unstimulated cells and a minimum CFSE-low frequency of 0.002% (template counts) or 0.001% (read counts) were required for clones to be classified as alloreactive. Clones were considered mappable if detected in sequenced pre-transplant spleen, lymph node, or MLR CFSE-low populations of the donor or recipient. Cumulative frequency of alloreactive clones was calculated as a percentage of all sequences weighted by copy number. TCRdb took over this immuneACCESS table, retaining in-frame rearrangements with V and J assigned. Such tables are incomplete; in checked studies, under half of the missing clones stem from an unresolved V gene, and the remainder is unexplained. That table is the source of V, J and clone size, and D and trimming were worked out from the DNA. The table for this sample lists 65,000 to 90,000 clones; around 90% of them were counted only once. The ten most abundant clones make up approximately 2.7% of the sample.

On this clone: What antigen it recognizes has not been identified. No much larger clonotype is one base removed from it; base qualities were not supplied.

The receptor chain draws on TRBV27 and TRBJ2-7; 9 bases in between match TRBD2. Sequencing was performed on unstimulated CD8+ T cells sorted from spleen or lymph node cells, taken before intestinal transplant. The sequence came from a human donor who received an intestinal transplant. The encoded CDR3 is CASSFSGRGEQYF. The DNA sequence is TGTGCCAGCAGTTTTAGCGGGAGAGGGGAGCAGTACTTC.